What follows are 9 T cell receptor beta chains derived from one specimen sequenced in a study of a mutant IDH1 vaccine in newly diagnosed glioma. These receptors' antigens are unknown. Method: immunoSEQ multiplex PCR; TCRdb's copy keeps in-frame clones and lacks some. The data contain some 42,000 clones, around 83% of them singletons. Time point specified: week 35, safety follow-up. Each vaccine dose was 300 ug of mutant IDH1 20-mer peptide, with topical imiquimod. Sequencing was performed on PBMCs, taken from a glioma patient whose treatment included an IDH1 peptide vaccine. The source of these receptors is a woman aged 45-65 years with glioma.

The V call is TRBV6-5, the J call TRBJ1-1; D is ambiguous. V lost 0 bases and J 4 bases, leaving 9 bases between the germline ends. CDR3 length equals 14 residues. The germline V gene encodes CDR1 MNHEY and CDR2 SVGAGI. CDR3 DNA: TGTGCCAGCAGTTACTCTCTGGGCGGCACTGAAGCTTTCTTT. Its translation is CASSYSLGGTEAFF.

This chain links TRBV29-1 with TRBJ2-6, with D perhaps TRBD1 (6 bases). V lost 3 bases and J lost 4, with 10 bases in between. Germline V gene data show CDR1 as SQVTM and CDR2 as ANQGSEA. The CDR3 sequence is 14 residues long. The CDR3: CSVEGARGANVLTF. CDR3 nucleotides: TGCAGCGTTGAGGGGGCGAGGGGGGCCAACGTCCTGACTTTC.

A few counts support this clone. The chain has TRBV25-1 and TRBJ1-4; D call uncertain. Germline-derived CDR1 and CDR2 are MGHDK and SYGVNS. The V end was cut by 6 bases, the J end by 4 bases, with 3 bases between. The CDR3 is 11 residues long. CDR3 sequence (DNA): TGTGCCAGCAGGTTTAATGAAAAACTGTTTTTT. Translation: CASRFNEKLFF.

This clone was seen only once. The chain is built from TRBV27 and TRBJ2-3, with 12 bases identical to TRBD2. Trimming cost V 5 bases and J 2 bases; bases outside gene matches: 8. Germline V CDR1 and CDR2: MNHEY, SMNVEV (reference sequence). This CDR3 is 17 amino acids long. CDR3: CASSLRLAGASTDTQYF. CDR3 bases: TGTGCCAGCAGTCTCCGACTAGCGGGGGCGTCCACAGATACGCAGTATTTT.

This chain links TRBV27 with TRBJ2-3; TRBD2 aligns across 7 bases. The CDR3 sequence is 15 residues long. CDR1 is MNHEY and CDR2 is SMNVEV in the germline V gene (reference sequence). V shed 8 bases and J 3 bases; nucleotides not matched to a gene: 11. CDR3 nucleotides: TGTGCCAGCGGAGATCCAGCGGGGATTACAGATACGCAGTATTTT. It translates to CASGDPAGITDTQYF.

The J gene is TRBJ2-6, the V gene TRBV18, with D tentatively TRBD1 (5 bases). There are 15 residues in the CDR3. Germline lookup yields CDR1 KGHSH and CDR2 LQKENI. Trimming took 4 bases from V and 2 from J, leaving 9 bases between them. The CDR3 sequence is CASSRTDTGANVLTF. CDR3 DNA: TGTGCCAGCTCACGGACGGACACTGGGGCCAACGTCCTGACTTTC.

The count of this clone is one. The chain is built from TRBV5-1 and TRBJ1-6, with 7 positions matching TRBD1. This CDR3 has 16 amino acids. Losses at the gene ends were 3 bases for V and 7 bases for J; bases not matched to a gene: 10. The germline V gene has CDR1 SGHRS and CDR2 YFSETQ. The CDR3 loop is CASSSRRTQGNSPLHF. The CDR3 DNA reads TGCGCCAGCAGCTCCAGACGGACACAGGGGAATTCACCCCTCCACTTT.

In DNA, the CDR3 is TGTGCCAGCTCACCCAGGGCGAGGGATGGCTACACCTTC. It specifies CASSPRARDGYTF. This chain uses TRBV18 with TRBJ1-2, with D possibly matching TRBD1 (5 bases). The CDR3 runs to 13 residues. V shed 3 bases and J shed 6 bases, with 11 bases lying between them. Germline lookup yields CDR1 KGHSH and CDR2 LQKENI.

This clone was picked up a small number of times. This chain connects TRBV27 to TRBJ1-2, with D uncertain. The length of the CDR3 is 13 residues. From germline, CDR1 is MNHEY and CDR2 SMNVEV (reference sequence). Trimming took off 0 bases at V and 7 bases at J, with 9 bases between the two ends. CDR3 nucleotide sequence: TGTGCCAGCAGTTTATCCAAAAACAGTGGCTACACCTTC. Encoded protein: CASSLSKNSGYTF.